Listed here is a single T cell receptor beta chain. Its antigen is not known. Second-dose timings of about 4 or about 12 weeks were pooled. This entry is derived from a study of T cell responses to AZD1222 COVID-19 vaccine. The CDR3 has 14 residues. V was pared by 5 bases and J by 1 base, with 11 bases between. Germline lookup yields CDR1 MNHEY and CDR2 SMNVEV (reference sequence). The data were produced by immunoSEQ multiplex PCR, yet TCRdb's version contains in-frame clones alone and is incomplete. The sample carries 130,000 to 150,000 clones, more than 70% recorded once. Study-level results: Researchers took repertoire samples only after the peak T cell response had come.

The TCR comes from an adult who received the AZD1222 COVID-19 vaccine. Material: peripheral blood, obtained 28 days after the second AZD1222 dose. The chain is built from TRBV27 and TRBJ1-1; TRBD1 might be the D (5 bases). The CDR3 is CASSTIGTNTEAFF. CDR3 coding DNA: TGTGCCAGCAGTACAATTGGGACGAACACTGAAGCTTTCTTT.